These 6 T cell receptor beta chains were sequenced from one sample in a study of human T cells and chemical hapten exposure. TCRdb re-analysed the RACE reads in MiXCR, keeping a single row per CDR3 protein. The data hold under 300,000 distinct CDR3 sequences, with approximately 8.4% observed a single time. As for time point: pre-sensitization, week 0. The treatment is: therapeutic diphenylcyclopropenone sensitization with weekly scalp DPC. The source material was whole blood, sampled in connection with sensitization to the hapten diphenylcyclopropenone (DPC). The source is a woman aged 40 to 55 with alopecia areata. Some clones in this sample may be carry-over from other donors' samples.

The genes are TRBV19 and TRBJ2-7; 13 nucleotides match TRBD2. V trimming: 3 bases; J trimming: 6 bases; junction bases outside the gene matches: 2. The CDR3 is 14 amino acids. Germline CDR1 LNHDA, CDR2 SQIVND (reference sequence). The CDR3 DNA is TGTGCCAGTAGTATGGGACTAGCGGGATCCGAGCAGTACTTC. Protein sequence: CASSMGLAGSEQYF.

In this sample, this clonotype turned up a few times. The chain combines TRBV2 with TRBJ2-1, with a possible D match to TRBD2 (6 bases). Germline V CDR1 and CDR2: SNHLY, FYNNEI. Trimming took off 4 bases at V and 7 bases at J, with 14 bases between the two ends. This CDR3 is 14 amino acids long. The CDR3 region is CASSAGLQGNEQFF. The CDR3 DNA follows: TGTGCCAGCAGTGCGGGACTTCAGGGAAATGAGCAGTTCTTC.

This clonotype showed up many times. The J gene is TRBJ2-1, the V gene TRBV9; 9 bases are shared with TRBD2. With 2 bases clipped from V and 6 bases from J, the junction kept 6 bases outside the gene matches. Per the germline V gene, CDR1 is SGDLS and CDR2 is YYNGEE. The CDR3 is 15 amino acids. In DNA form, the CDR3 reads TGTGCCAGCAGCGTGGGCGGGAGGGCCGCCAATGAGCAGTTCTTC. Translated: CASSVGGRAANEQFF.

This clonotype has a handful of counts. V gene TRBV20-1 combines with J gene TRBJ2-3; no clear D. The CDR3 is 13 amino acids. V lost 3 bases, J lost 2 bases, and 9 bases lay in between. The germline CDR1 and CDR2 sequences are DFQATT and SNEGSKA (reference sequence). The CDR3 spells CSARDDPTDTQYF. The CDR3 nucleotides read TGCAGTGCTAGGGACGACCCCACAGATACGCAGTATTTT.

The gene calls are TRBV20-1 and TRBJ1-4; D is perhaps TRBD1 (5 bases). Trimming stripped 0 bases from V and 5 bases from J, with 34 bases between. Germline lookup yields CDR1 DFQATT and CDR2 SNEGSKA (reference sequence). The CDR3 has 22 residues. The CDR3 region has the DNA TGCAGTGCTAGAGATCAGACGGGCCCCGGTCTCCTCCAGGGCCGCATGAATGAAAAACTGTTTTTT. Translation gives CSARDQTGPGLLQGRMNEKLFF.

This clonotype came up a few times. This chain links TRBV18 with TRBJ2-7, with no clear D. The V gene's germline CDR1 is KGHSH and CDR2 LQKENI. The CDR3 spans 12 residues. V dropped 3 bases and J dropped 6 bases, with 9 bases sitting between them. CDR3 region: CASSPSEGEQYF. DNA of the CDR3: TGTGCCAGCTCACCCTCCGAAGGCGAGCAGTACTTC.